This T cell receptor beta chain stems from a study of T cell responses to AZD1222 COVID-19 vaccine (dated by TCRdb to the early 2020s). In terms of the full investigation: AZD1222 recipients given second doses at about 4 weeks or at about 12 weeks were pooled, since spike-specific TCR depth and breadth were not found to differ between the two schedules. Trial participants were enrolled by age into subgroups of 18-55, 56-69 and 70-plus years, and about 150, 27 and 61 TCR-sequenced participants, respectively, were included in these subgroups. TCR sequencing was performed for 230 to 250 trial participants, of whom roughly 200 were given two doses of AZD1222 and around 25 were given two doses of MenACWY control vaccine.

The time point label corresponds to: baseline before first vaccination. The vaccinee samples were drawn from two UK trials, COV001 and COV002, one of which was a single-blind randomized controlled phase 2/3 trial testing AZD1222 (ChAdOx1 nCoV-19) in healthy adults. For TCRbeta chain sequencing, PBMC samples were collected from trial participants at day 0 and at day 28 after the second dose. What the work shows at the level of the full study, not this receptor alone: Vaccine-associated CD4 TCRs spanned the whole spike protein, with dominant responses in regions 160-218 and 743-854. After two AZD1222 doses, spike-specific TCR breadth and depth were significantly higher than at day 0 and than in MenACWY recipients. Reportedly, almost half of the unique spike-specific TCRs recognized epitopes lying outside the regions that are mutated in the B.1.351 and B.1.1.7 variants. In the small 56-69-year group, the increase in depth fell short of significance, most likely because of low power. Because no day 14 peak-response samples were available, the repertoires could be characterized only after the peak T cell response. Participants were mostly white British, with more females than males. The authors suggested clonal diversity may have been underestimated. Only 5 to 7 AZD1222 recipients were SARS-CoV-2 seropositive at baseline, limiting conclusions about previously exposed vaccinees.

CDR1 and CDR2, per the germline V gene, are LGHNT and FRNRAP. There are 15 amino acids in the CDR3, from cysteine to phenylalanine inclusive. Only the CDR3 DNA is retained, 45 bases long and in frame from the first base. V is pared back by 5 bases and J by 1 base, with 12 bases lying between the germline termini. The CDR3 regions of human TCRbeta chains were analyzed by immunosequencing. The original methods were these. Repertoire TCRs were matched against a reference library of SARS-CoV-2-specific TCRs generated with the MIRA antigen-specificity platform. Breadth meant the fraction of unique TCRs that were SARS-CoV-2-associated, whereas depth meant the fraction of total T cells that were SARS-CoV-2-associated. Using the MIRA data, every spike-specific TCR was mapped to the spike region that the TCR reacted to and assigned to either a CD4 or a CD8 class. Log10-transformed breadth and depth values were compared by one-way ANOVA with Sidak's multiple comparisons tests. Sourced from immuneACCESS, this table was stored by TCRdb with only in-frame sequences that have V and J called. A share of the clones is absent; for the studies checked, an unresolved V gene accounts for under half, and the remainder has no known explanation. V and J calls and clone size follow that table, whereas D and trimming were derived from the DNA. In this sample the table shows 90,000 to 100,000 clones, 85% to 90% of which occur a single time. The ten most abundant clones make up around 3.5% of the sample.

With regard to this clone: Its specific antigen is unknown. No per-base quality is available; no much larger clone lies one base away.

Rearrangement joined TRBV12-5 to TRBJ2-1, and perhaps TRBD1 as D gene, on 5 matching bases. The sample in question was peripheral blood, obtained on day 0 of AZD1222 vaccination. The sequence was obtained from an adult in good health. The CDR3 protein: CASGPRAGSYNEQFF. The nucleotide sequence reads TGTGCTAGTGGTCCCCGGGCAGGGTCCTACAATGAGCAGTTCTTC.